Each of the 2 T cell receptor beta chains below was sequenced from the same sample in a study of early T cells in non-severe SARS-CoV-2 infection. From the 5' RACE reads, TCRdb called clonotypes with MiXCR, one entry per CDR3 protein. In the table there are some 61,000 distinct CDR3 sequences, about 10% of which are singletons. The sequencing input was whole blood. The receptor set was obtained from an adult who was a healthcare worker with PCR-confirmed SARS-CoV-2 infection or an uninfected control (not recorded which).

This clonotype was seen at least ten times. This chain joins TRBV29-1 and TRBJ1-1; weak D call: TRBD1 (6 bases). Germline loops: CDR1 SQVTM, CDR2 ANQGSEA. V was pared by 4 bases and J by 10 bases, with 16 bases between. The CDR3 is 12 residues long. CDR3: CSVVTGSAPAFF. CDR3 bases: TGCAGCGTTGTAACAGGGAGTGCGCCAGCTTTCTTT.

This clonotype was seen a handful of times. This chain's CDR3 is CSVSPKDEAFF. CDR3 coding DNA: TGCAGCGTTTCTCCAAAGGATGAAGCTTTCTTT. The chain couples TRBV29-1 to TRBJ1-1; D is unresolved. This CDR3 comprises 11 residues. The ends were cut back, 5 bases at V and 7 bases at J, with 11 bases in the middle. Germline-derived CDR1 and CDR2 are SQVTM and ANQGSEA.